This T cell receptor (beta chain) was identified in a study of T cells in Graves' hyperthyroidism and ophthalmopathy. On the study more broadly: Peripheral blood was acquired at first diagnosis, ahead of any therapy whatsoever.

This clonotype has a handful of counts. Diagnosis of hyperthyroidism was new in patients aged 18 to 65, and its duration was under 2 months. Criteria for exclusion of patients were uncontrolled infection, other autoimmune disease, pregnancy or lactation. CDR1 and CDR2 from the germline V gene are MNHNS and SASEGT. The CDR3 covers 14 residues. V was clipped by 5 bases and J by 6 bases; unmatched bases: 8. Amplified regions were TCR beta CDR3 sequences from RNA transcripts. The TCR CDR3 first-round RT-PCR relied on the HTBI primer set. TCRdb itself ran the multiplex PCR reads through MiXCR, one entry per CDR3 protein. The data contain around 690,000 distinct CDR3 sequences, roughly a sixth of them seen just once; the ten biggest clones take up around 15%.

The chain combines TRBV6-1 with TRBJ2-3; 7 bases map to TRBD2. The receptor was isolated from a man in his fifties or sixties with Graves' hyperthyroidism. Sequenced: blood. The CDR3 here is CASSYAGDSDTQYF. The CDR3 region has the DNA TGTGCCAGCAGTTACGCGGGAGACTCGGATACGCAGTATTTT.